Shown below are 20 T cell receptor beta chains from a single sample sequenced in a study of shared clonotypes between healthy human individuals. TCRdb's table, derived via immunoSEQ multiplex PCR, lists solely in-frame clones and lacks some. The sample includes approximately 980,000 clones, about 80% of them seen just once. Sequencing used memory CD4+ T cells sorted from blood. Subset specified: CD45RA-negative fraction. These receptors came from a young man in good health.

The chain uses TRBV7-9 and TRBJ1-1, with TRBD1 identical over 9 bases. V lost 6 bases and J lost 0; bases outside the gene matches: 8. The CDR3 covers 16 residues. Germline V CDR1 and CDR2: SEHNR, FQNEAQ (reference sequence). CDR3 bases: TGTGCCAGCAGGGAGGGGACAGGGATCATGAACACTGAAGCTTTCTTT. It is translated as CASREGTGIMNTEAFF. Combining the CDR3 with reference TRBV7-9 and TRBJ1-1 gives the whole variable domain DTGVSQNPRHKITKRGQNVTFRCDPISEHNRLYWYRQTLGQGPEFLTYFQNEAQLEKSRLLSDRFSAERPKGSFSTLEIQRTEQGDSAMYLCASREGTGIMNTEAFFGQGTRLTVV.

The J gene is TRBJ2-7, the V gene TRBV30, with 12 bases that match TRBD2. The length of the CDR3 is 16 residues. The germline V gene encodes CDR1 GTSNPN and CDR2 SVGIG (reference sequence). Trimming at V came to 3 bases and at J to 0 bases, leaving 6 bases not matched to a gene. The CDR3 DNA reads as TGTGCCTGGAGCTCTCCGGGACTAGCGGGCTCCTACGAGCAGTACTTC. Its protein product is CAWSSPGLAGSYEQYF.

The rearrangement links TRBV15 to TRBJ2-6; D might be TRBD1 (5 bases). CDR3 size: 16 residues. With 0 bases removed from V and 0 bases from J, the gap between germline ends came to 6 bases. CDR1 is LNHNV, CDR2 YYDKDF, per germline (reference sequence). CDR3 nucleotide sequence: TGTGCCACCAGCAGAGATAGGGGCTCTGGGGCCAACGTCCTGACTTTC. Translating gives CATSRDRGSGANVLTF.

Worth noting for this clone: Within the sample, other DNA sequences also encode this same CDR3. The gene calls are TRBV7-3 and TRBJ2-3, with TRBD2 matching 13 bases. The germline V gene encodes CDR1 SGHTA and CDR2 FQGTGA. The ends lost 5 bases at V and 4 bases at J; junction bases unmatched: 3. The CDR3 runs 15 residues. In DNA, the CDR3 is TGTGCCAGCAGCCCACTAGCGGGGGGGGCAGATACGCAGTATTTT. This encodes CASSPLAGGADTQYF.

The chain combines TRBV18 with TRBJ1-6; a weak D match, TRBD1 (5 bases). This CDR3 comprises 15 residues. The germline V and J ends were trimmed by 5 bases and 7 bases, with 15 bases remaining between them. Germline V gene data show CDR1 as KGHSH and CDR2 as LQKENI. The CDR3: CASSFLGTENSPLHF. CDR3 coding DNA: TGTGCCAGCTCATTTCTCGGGACCGAGAATTCACCCCTCCACTTT. Looking up the rest from reference TRBV18 and TRBJ1-6 gives the full variable domain: NAGVMQNPRHLVRRRGQEARLRCSPMKGHSHVYWYRQLPEEGLKFMVYLQKENIIDESGMPKERFSAEFPKEGPSILRIQQVVRGDSAAYFCASSFLGTENSPLHFGNGTRLTVT.

This chain joins TRBV28 and TRBJ1-2; TRBD1 aligns across 7 bases. Unmatched junction bases numbered 8, after V lost 6 bases and J lost 4 bases. Per the germline V gene, CDR1 is MDHEN and CDR2 is SYDVKM. The CDR3 sequence is 14 residues long. The DNA of the CDR3 is TGTGCCAGCAGCTCAGGGGGAGCCACCTATGGCTACACCTTC. It encodes CASSSGGATYGYTF.

The chain carries TRBV5-4 and TRBJ1-2; no clear D gene. Germline lookup yields CDR1 SGHNT and CDR2 YYREEE (reference sequence). The CDR3 is 13 residues long. Trimming stripped 0 bases from V and 0 bases from J, with 3 bases between. The CDR3 region is CASSLEANYGYTF. In DNA form, the CDR3 reads TGTGCCAGCAGCTTGGAAGCTAACTATGGCTACACCTTC.

The rearrangement joins TRBV28 to TRBJ2-3; 10 positions match TRBD1. After removal of 6 bases from V and 5 bases from J, the junction contained 5 bases not matched to a gene. The CDR3 is made up of 14 amino acids. Germline assignment: CDR1 MDHEN and CDR2 SYDVKM. CDR3 sequence reads: CASRETGGKDTQYF. CDR3 DNA sequence: TGTGCCAGCAGAGAGACAGGGGGCAAAGATACGCAGTATTTT. The full variable domain, its missing parts supplied by reference TRBV28 and TRBJ2-3, is DVKVTQSSRYLVKRTGEKVFLECVQDMDHENMFWYRQDPGLGLRLIYFSYDVKMKEKGDIPEGYSVSREKKERFSLILESASTNQTSMYLCASRETGGKDTQYFGPGTRLTVL.

This clone was counted a single time. The chain combines TRBV18 with TRBJ1-2, with no clear D. V dropped 0 bases and J dropped 7 bases, with 9 bases sitting between them. The CDR3 is 13 residues long. CDR1 is KGHSH, CDR2 LQKENI, per germline. In DNA, the CDR3 is TGTGCCAGCTCACCACCTCAAGGACGTGGCTACACCTTC. It yields the protein CASSPPQGRGYTF.

The V call is TRBV5-1, the J call TRBJ2-1, with TRBD2 matching over 8 bases. J was trimmed by 4 bases and V by 4 bases; bases with no gene match: 7. Germline loops: CDR1 SGHRS, CDR2 YFSETQ. The CDR3 runs 15 residues. CDR3: CASSRGSSGYNEQFF. CDR3 coding DNA: TGCGCCAGCAGCCGAGGCTCTAGCGGGTACAATGAGCAGTTCTTC.

Details on this clone: The germline gene is not matched at one end of the junction; a read error may be the cause. The chain links TRBV9 to TRBJ2-2, with a tentative D call TRBD2 (6 bases). This CDR3 spans 16 amino acids. Germline V CDR1 and CDR2: SGDLS, YYNGEE. CDR3: CASSVAGTVNTGELFF. As DNA, the CDR3 is TGTGCCAGCAGCGTAGCTGGGACTGTAAACACCGGTGAGCTGTTTTTT.

V gene TRBV15 combines with J gene TRBJ2-5; 8 bases are shared with TRBD1. The germline gives CDR1 LNHNV, CDR2 YYDKDF (reference sequence). The CDR3 consists of 14 residues. The ends lost 6 bases at V and 5 bases at J; junction bases unmatched: 8. CDR3 loop: CATSNSGGAETQYF. The CDR3 DNA is TGTGCCACCAGTAACTCAGGGGGCGCGGAGACCCAGTACTTC.

The V and J genes are TRBV10-3 and TRBJ2-7; 9 bases match TRBD2. The CDR3 is 15 amino acids. Germline V CDR1 and CDR2: ENHRY, SYGVKD. J was trimmed by 3 bases and V by 3 bases; bases with no gene match: 6. The CDR3 spells CAISDLGREGYEQYF. CDR3 sequence (DNA): TGTGCCATCAGTGATCTAGGGCGGGAGGGCTACGAGCAGTACTTC.

The chain joins TRBV6-6 to TRBJ2-3; D remains ambiguous. V shed 0 bases and J shed 4 bases, with 8 bases lying between them. Germline V gene lookup returns CDR1 MNHNY and CDR2 SVGAGI (reference sequence). CDR3 size: 14 residues. The DNA for the CDR3 is TGTGCCAGCAGTTACTCGACCGAGTCAGATACGCAGTATTTT. Translated, it gives CASSYSTESDTQYF.

In this sample, this clone turned up once. The chain links TRBV29-1 to TRBJ1-3; the D gene is possibly TRBD1 (5 bases). The CDR3 runs to 13 residues. CDR1 is SQVTM and CDR2 is ANQGSEA in the germline V gene. V lost 3 bases and J lost 4, with 10 bases in between. The CDR3 reads CSVDQGPGNTIYF. The CDR3 coding sequence is TGCAGCGTTGATCAGGGCCCCGGAAACACCATATATTTT.

A few counts support this clone. This specimen includes other DNA sequences encoding the same CDR3. The chain couples TRBV19 to TRBJ2-2; TRBD2 might be the D (6 bases). CDR1 is LNHDA and CDR2 is SQIVND in the germline V gene (reference sequence). This CDR3 is 15 amino acids long. Trimming cost V 5 bases and J 2 bases, with 12 bases left between them. The CDR3 DNA reads as TGTGCCAGTAGTCGTACGGGACTCAACACCGGGGAGCTGTTTTTT. This sequence encodes CASSRTGLNTGELFF.

About this clone itself: A much larger clone differs from this one at a single base, so this may be a read error. This specimen includes other DNA sequences encoding the same CDR3. The rearrangement joins TRBV5-1 to TRBJ2-5, with D hard to call. V was pared by 0 bases and J by 5 bases, with 5 bases between. The CDR3 runs 12 residues. Germline CDR1 and CDR2: SGHRS and YFSETQ. CDR3 sequence (DNA): TGCGCCAGCAGCTTGGCTCAGGAGACCCAGTACTTC. The encoded protein is CASSLAQETQYF.

This clone has just a few counts. The rearrangement links TRBV7-9 to TRBJ1-1; D remains unclear. V shed 2 bases and J shed 1 base, with 11 bases lying between them. The germline V gene encodes CDR1 SEHNR and CDR2 FQNEAQ (reference sequence). The CDR3 has 15 amino acids. CDR3 sequence (DNA): TGTGCCAGCAGCTTATACGAGACAAAGAACACTGAAGCTTTCTTT. It is translated as CASSLYETKNTEAFF.

The chain links TRBV7-8 to TRBJ1-5; 8 positions match TRBD1. Trimming took 5 bases from V and 0 from J; bases not matched to a gene: 6. This CDR3 is 16 amino acids long. CDR1 and CDR2 from the germline V gene are SGHVS and FQNEAQ. CDR3 DNA: TGTGCCAGCAGCACCGGGACAGGATATAGCAATCAGCCCCAGCATTTT. Protein: CASSTGTGYSNQPQHF.

This chain links TRBV6-5 with TRBJ2-7, with TRBD1 identical over 7 bases. The germline V gene encodes CDR1 MNHEY and CDR2 SVGAGI. The CDR3 length is 14 residues. V dropped 5 bases and J dropped 1; count of bases not matched to a gene: 5. DNA for the CDR3: TGTGCCAGCAGTCCCGGACAGGCGTCCTACGAGCAGTACTTC. Amino acids: CASSPGQASYEQYF.